What follows are 5 T cell receptor beta chains derived from one specimen sequenced in a study of T cells in Graves' hyperthyroidism and ophthalmopathy (dated by TCRdb to between 2018 and 2021). The protocol used for the library was multiplex PCR. Sequenced using an Illumina HiSeq 2000. Amplification of TCR beta CDR3 regions was carried out from RNA transcripts. The first round of RT-PCR for the TCR CDR3 was performed with the HTBI primer set and the Qiagen OneStep RT-PCR kit. TCRdb itself trimmed the public reads at Q25 with fastp, ran MiXCR and retained productive beta chains. Every CDR3 protein is listed once, alongside the most common genes and DNA of its rows. This sample comprises about 640,000 distinct CDR3 sequences, about 15% of them detected only once. The biggest ten clones account for around 12% of the sample. Sequences were obtained from blood. These receptors all stem from a woman aged 45-65 years with Graves' ophthalmopathy.

A word on this clonotype: A clone one base away is much larger, so this may be a read error. The V gene is TRBV3-1, the J gene TRBJ2-5; D possibly corresponds to TRBD1 (6 bases). V was shortened by 3 bases and J by 0 bases, with 11 bases between the two germline ends. The CDR3 has 15 amino acids. The germline V gene encodes CDR1 LGHDT and CDR2 YNNKEL (reference sequence). CDR3 DNA sequence: TGTGCCAGCAGCCAGGCACAGGGATACCAAGAGACCCAGTACTTC. Its translation: CASSQAQGYQETQYF.

The gene calls are TRBV29-1 and TRBJ2-7; 9 positions match TRBD1. Looked up from germline, CDR1 is SQVTM and CDR2 is ANQGSEA. The CDR3 has 12 residues. The V segment lost 6 bases and the J segment 6 bases; nucleotides outside the gene matches: 6. CDR3 in DNA: TGCAGCGTGGCGGGACAGGGAGGCGAGCAGTACTTC. Translation: CSVAGQGGEQYF.

V is TRBV28 and J is TRBJ2-7; 12 bases match TRBD2. Germline V lookup: CDR1 MDHEN, CDR2 SYDVKM. CDR3 length equals 15 residues. J lost 3 bases, V lost 7 bases, and 7 bases had no gene match. The DNA of the CDR3 is TGTGCCAGCATCAGGCGGACTAGCGGGAACTACGAGCAGTACTTC. Encoded protein: CASIRRTSGNYEQYF.

V and J are TRBV27 and TRBJ1-5; D might be TRBD1 (5 bases). Germline assignment: CDR1 MNHEY and CDR2 SMNVEV (reference sequence). The CDR3 spans 14 residues. The ends were cut back, 0 bases at V and 9 bases at J, with 12 bases in the middle. The CDR3 reads CASSLSGPGRPQHF. The CDR3 nucleotides are TGTGCCAGCAGTTTATCGGGACCGGGCCGGCCCCAGCATTTT.

This chain joins TRBV7-2 and TRBJ1-2, with 11 bases matching TRBD1. The V and J ends lost 1 base and 2 bases, in that order; junction bases with no gene match: 6. This CDR3 contains 17 residues. Per the germline V gene, CDR1 is SGHTA and CDR2 is FQGNSA. CDR3 in amino acids: CASSLVSWDRGNYGYTF. CDR3 bases: TGTGCCAGCAGCTTAGTGAGCTGGGACAGGGGGAACTATGGCTACACCTTC.